Listed here are 22 T cell receptor beta chains from one sample, sequenced in a study of blood T cells in healthy people across ages. A second PCR, run for about 7 to 11 cycles, used a sample-barcoded 5' primer plus a J-beta primer mix. Each CDR3 protein is one row after TCRdb ran MiXCR on the 5' RACE reads. The sample shows around 1.7 million distinct CDR3 sequences, roughly 28% of them seen only once. Sequenced material: blood. These receptors were obtained from a woman in her 30s in good health.

As regards this clonotype: Possible read error: a much larger clone is one base away. The rearrangement links TRBV20-1 to TRBJ2-4, with D tentatively TRBD2 (5 bases). The last part of the DNA fits TRBJ2-1 better; the J call may be wrong. The germline gives CDR1 DFQATT, CDR2 SNEGSKA (reference sequence). This CDR3 contains 15 residues. The CDR3 loop is CSARPPLLAKNIQFF. CDR3 DNA: TGCAGTGCTAGACCACCGCTCCTAGCCAAAAACATTCAGTTCTTC.

The chain is built from TRBV19 and TRBJ2-5; TRBD2 is a possible D gene (6 bases). Germline lookup yields CDR1 LNHDA and CDR2 SQIVND (reference sequence). CDR3 length: 13 amino acids. V lost 8 bases and J lost 11, with 21 bases in between. CDR3 sequence: CASSAGRYNEQYF. The CDR3, as DNA: TGTGCCAGTTCGGCGGGGCGTTACAATGAGCAGTACTTC.

As concerns this clonotype: A single base separates this from a much larger clone, so it may be a read error. The CDR3 sequence: CNARDIQNIQYF. CDR3 DNA sequence: TGCAACGCTCGGGACATACAAAACATTCAGTACTTC. The V gene is TRBV29-1, the J gene TRBJ2-4; TRBD1 is a possible D gene (6 bases). The CDR3 consists of 12 residues. Per germline, CDR1 SQVTM and CDR2 ANQGSEA.

In its sample, this clonotype was seen a few times. The V call is TRBV5-1, the J call TRBJ2-3, with TRBD1 matching 7 bases. Germline V gives CDR1 SGHRS, CDR2 YFSETQ. The CDR3 length is 14 residues. Trimming cost V 4 bases and J 6 bases; bases outside gene matches: 8. CDR3 loop: CASSVSTGADTQYF. The CDR3 region has the DNA TGCGCCAGCAGCGTGAGCACAGGGGCCGATACGCAGTATTTT.

This chain links TRBV7-2 with TRBJ1-2; D remains ambiguous. This CDR3 contains 12 residues. Trimming took 3 bases from V and 8 from J, leaving 10 bases between them. Germline V CDR1 and CDR2: SGHTA, FQGNSA. This chain's CDR3 is CASSFVPWGYTF. CDR3 DNA: TGTGCCAGCAGCTTCGTCCCTTGGGGCTACACCTTC.

This clonotype has a handful of counts. One end of the junction varies from germline; a read error may be responsible. This CDR3 reads CACSRGLAGQEQYF. CDR3 nucleotides: TGTGCCTGCAGCCGCGGGCTAGCGGGTCAGGAGCAGTACTTC. The chain employs TRBV3-1 and TRBJ2-5; 8 bases agree with TRBD2. The CDR3 totals 14 residues. CDR1 LGHDT and CDR2 YNNKEL come from the germline V gene (reference sequence).

The CDR3 DNA is TGCAGTGCTAGAGATAACATGGGCTCCGGGTACGAGCAGTACTTC. Translating it yields CSARDNMGSGYEQYF. The chain has TRBV20-1 and TRBJ2-7; D is unclear. CDR1 and CDR2 (germline): DFQATT, SNEGSKA (reference sequence). The CDR3 sequence is 15 residues long. The V and J ends lost 0 bases and 4 bases respectively, with 16 bases between them.

V and J are TRBV4-1 and TRBJ2-1, with 7 bases lining up with TRBD2. The V gene end was trimmed by 4 bases and the J gene end by 6 bases; junction bases not matched to a gene: 9. Germline CDR1 and CDR2: MGHRA and YSYEKL. This CDR3 has 15 amino acids. The CDR3, as DNA: TGCGCCAGCAGCCCTCTGGGCGGGGGTCCCAATGAGCAGTTCTTC. Translating gives CASSPLGGGPNEQFF.

The table lists this clonotype with a few counts. The CDR3 is CASRRGQGIGVEKLFF. Here the CDR3 DNA reads TGTGCCAGCCGACGAGGGCAGGGTATCGGAGTTGAAAAACTGTTTTTT. The chain combines TRBV2 with TRBJ1-4, with D possibly TRBD1 on 5 matching bases. Germline loops: CDR1 SNHLY, CDR2 FYNNEI. Trimming stripped 8 bases from V and 7 bases from J, with 23 bases between. The CDR3 has 16 residues.

Notes on this clonotype: This clone may be a read error of a much larger clone one base away. V and J are TRBV10-3 and TRBJ1-2; no reliable D call. V was pared by 0 bases and J by 5 bases, with 13 bases between. Germline CDR1 is ENHRY and CDR2 is SYGVKD. There are 15 residues in the CDR3. The CDR3 DNA sequence: TGTGCCATCAGTGAGTCGATAGGGTCCCGGTATGGCTACACCTTC. Residues: CAISESIGSRYGYTF.

This clonotype was seen at least ten times. The chain joins TRBV4-1 to TRBJ2-6; D is tentatively TRBD1 or TRBD2 (5 bases each). The germline gives CDR1 MGHRA, CDR2 YSYEKL. This CDR3 spans 16 amino acids. Trimming pared 0 bases from V and 2 bases from J, leaving 8 bases between. The DNA of the CDR3 is TGCGCCAGCAGCCAAGATCGGGGCGCTGGGGCCAACGTCCTGACTTTC. Its protein is CASSQDRGAGANVLTF.

The J gene is TRBJ1-2, the V gene TRBV5-1; 9 bases are shared with TRBD1. V lost 1 base, J lost 6 bases, and 7 bases stayed unmatched. The germline CDR1 and CDR2 sequences are SGHRS and YFSETQ. This CDR3 contains 15 residues. DNA of the CDR3: TGCGCCAGCAGCTTGTCGACAGGGGGGGAAAATGGCTACACCTTC. This gives the protein CASSLSTGGENGYTF.

There are a few counts of this clonotype. The chain is built from TRBV7-2 and TRBJ1-1; D not certain. The CDR3 covers 14 residues. V lost 3 bases to trimming and J lost 5 bases, with 13 bases between them. The germline V gene encodes CDR1 SGHTA and CDR2 FQGNSA. CDR3 protein: CASSFSREATEAFF. CDR3 coding DNA: TGTGCCAGCAGCTTCTCTCGGGAGGCGACTGAAGCTTTCTTT.

This clonotype turned up a few times. This chain uses TRBV30 with TRBJ1-2; TRBD1 might be the D (5 bases). Germline CDR1 is GTSNPN and CDR2 is SVGIG (reference sequence). The V and J ends lost 6 bases and 8 bases respectively, with 13 bases between them. The CDR3 runs 11 residues. CDR3: CACKIAGGYTF. The CDR3 DNA reads TGTGCCTGTAAAATCGCAGGGGGCTACACCTTC.

This clonotype was detected only a few times. The junction and the germline gene differ at one end; a read error may be behind it. This chain joins TRBV12-3 or TRBV12-4 and TRBJ2-1; tentative D call: TRBD2 (7 bases). This CDR3 contains 17 residues. CDR3 sequence: CASSLGRGGAFTDEQFF. In DNA form, the CDR3 reads TGTGCCAGCAGCTTAGGACGAGGGGGGGCTTTCACGGATGAGCAGTTCTTC.

The rearrangement joins TRBV5-1 to TRBJ1-6; 7 positions match TRBD1. The V gene end was trimmed by 4 bases and the J gene end by 4 bases; junction bases not matched to a gene: 2. The CDR3 has 14 residues. The germline gives CDR1 SGHRS, CDR2 YFSETQ. The CDR3 DNA sequence: TGCGCCAGCAGCGAGACAGGGTATAATTCACCCCTCCACTTT. Translating gives CASSETGYNSPLHF.

This clonotype was found many times. This sequence joins TRBV7-2 and TRBJ2-7, with 9 bases fitting TRBD1. J gave up 4 bases and V 5 bases, and 6 bases lay outside the gene matches. CDR1 is SGHTA and CDR2 is FQGNSA in the germline V gene. CDR3 size: 14 residues. CDR3 coding DNA: TGTGCCAGCAGCAAGGACAGGGGTCTATACGAGCAGTACTTC. Its protein product is CASSKDRGLYEQYF.

V is TRBV3-1 and J is TRBJ2-1; no firm D call. This CDR3 has 16 residues. The V and J ends lost 2 bases and 6 bases respectively, with 17 bases between them. The germline V gene encodes CDR1 LGHDT and CDR2 YNNKEL (reference sequence). CDR3 in amino acids: CASSQLTDSPSNEQFF. CDR3 coding DNA: TGTGCCAGCAGCCAACTCACGGATTCCCCGAGCAATGAGCAGTTCTTC.

The sample holds a few counts of this clonotype. The V call is TRBV5-6, the J call TRBJ2-1; D ambiguous. Germline CDR1 is SGHDT and CDR2 is YYEEEE. The CDR3 loop spans 12 amino acids. Trimming stripped 1 base from V and 8 bases from J, with 7 bases between. CDR3 sequence (DNA): TGTGCCAGCAGCTTGTTTGGGTATGAGCAGTTCTTC. Its translation: CASSLFGYEQFF.

This clonotype has ten or more counts. This chain uses TRBV5-5 with TRBJ2-3; 9 positions match TRBD2. Germline V gene data show CDR1 as SGHKS and CDR2 as YYEKEE (reference sequence). There are 15 residues in the CDR3. Trimming took 1 base from V and 5 from J; bases not matched to a gene: 5. This chain's CDR3 is CASSLLREGGDTQYF. CDR3 bases: TGTGCCAGCAGCTTGCTGCGGGAGGGAGGAGATACGCAGTATTTT.

CDR3 sequence reads: CASSLARAPHAKNIQYF. The CDR3 coding sequence is TGTGCCAGCAGCTTAGCGAGGGCCCCCCACGCCAAAAACATTCAGTACTTC. The chain recombines TRBV7-2 with TRBJ2-4, with a tentative D call TRBD2 (5 bases). Germline CDR1 is SGHTA and CDR2 is FQGNSA. V dropped 0 bases and J dropped 1 base, with 13 bases sitting between them. The CDR3 extends over 17 amino acids.

This rearrangement joins TRBV28 to TRBJ2-5; unclear D gene. The J call may be incorrect, as the DNA end agrees better with TRBJ2-7. There are 12 residues in the CDR3. Germline-derived CDR1 and CDR2 are MDHEN and SYDVKM. The CDR3 DNA reads as TGTGTCGTAGGGAATGGGATCTACGAGCAGTACTTC. It encodes CVVGNGIYEQYF.